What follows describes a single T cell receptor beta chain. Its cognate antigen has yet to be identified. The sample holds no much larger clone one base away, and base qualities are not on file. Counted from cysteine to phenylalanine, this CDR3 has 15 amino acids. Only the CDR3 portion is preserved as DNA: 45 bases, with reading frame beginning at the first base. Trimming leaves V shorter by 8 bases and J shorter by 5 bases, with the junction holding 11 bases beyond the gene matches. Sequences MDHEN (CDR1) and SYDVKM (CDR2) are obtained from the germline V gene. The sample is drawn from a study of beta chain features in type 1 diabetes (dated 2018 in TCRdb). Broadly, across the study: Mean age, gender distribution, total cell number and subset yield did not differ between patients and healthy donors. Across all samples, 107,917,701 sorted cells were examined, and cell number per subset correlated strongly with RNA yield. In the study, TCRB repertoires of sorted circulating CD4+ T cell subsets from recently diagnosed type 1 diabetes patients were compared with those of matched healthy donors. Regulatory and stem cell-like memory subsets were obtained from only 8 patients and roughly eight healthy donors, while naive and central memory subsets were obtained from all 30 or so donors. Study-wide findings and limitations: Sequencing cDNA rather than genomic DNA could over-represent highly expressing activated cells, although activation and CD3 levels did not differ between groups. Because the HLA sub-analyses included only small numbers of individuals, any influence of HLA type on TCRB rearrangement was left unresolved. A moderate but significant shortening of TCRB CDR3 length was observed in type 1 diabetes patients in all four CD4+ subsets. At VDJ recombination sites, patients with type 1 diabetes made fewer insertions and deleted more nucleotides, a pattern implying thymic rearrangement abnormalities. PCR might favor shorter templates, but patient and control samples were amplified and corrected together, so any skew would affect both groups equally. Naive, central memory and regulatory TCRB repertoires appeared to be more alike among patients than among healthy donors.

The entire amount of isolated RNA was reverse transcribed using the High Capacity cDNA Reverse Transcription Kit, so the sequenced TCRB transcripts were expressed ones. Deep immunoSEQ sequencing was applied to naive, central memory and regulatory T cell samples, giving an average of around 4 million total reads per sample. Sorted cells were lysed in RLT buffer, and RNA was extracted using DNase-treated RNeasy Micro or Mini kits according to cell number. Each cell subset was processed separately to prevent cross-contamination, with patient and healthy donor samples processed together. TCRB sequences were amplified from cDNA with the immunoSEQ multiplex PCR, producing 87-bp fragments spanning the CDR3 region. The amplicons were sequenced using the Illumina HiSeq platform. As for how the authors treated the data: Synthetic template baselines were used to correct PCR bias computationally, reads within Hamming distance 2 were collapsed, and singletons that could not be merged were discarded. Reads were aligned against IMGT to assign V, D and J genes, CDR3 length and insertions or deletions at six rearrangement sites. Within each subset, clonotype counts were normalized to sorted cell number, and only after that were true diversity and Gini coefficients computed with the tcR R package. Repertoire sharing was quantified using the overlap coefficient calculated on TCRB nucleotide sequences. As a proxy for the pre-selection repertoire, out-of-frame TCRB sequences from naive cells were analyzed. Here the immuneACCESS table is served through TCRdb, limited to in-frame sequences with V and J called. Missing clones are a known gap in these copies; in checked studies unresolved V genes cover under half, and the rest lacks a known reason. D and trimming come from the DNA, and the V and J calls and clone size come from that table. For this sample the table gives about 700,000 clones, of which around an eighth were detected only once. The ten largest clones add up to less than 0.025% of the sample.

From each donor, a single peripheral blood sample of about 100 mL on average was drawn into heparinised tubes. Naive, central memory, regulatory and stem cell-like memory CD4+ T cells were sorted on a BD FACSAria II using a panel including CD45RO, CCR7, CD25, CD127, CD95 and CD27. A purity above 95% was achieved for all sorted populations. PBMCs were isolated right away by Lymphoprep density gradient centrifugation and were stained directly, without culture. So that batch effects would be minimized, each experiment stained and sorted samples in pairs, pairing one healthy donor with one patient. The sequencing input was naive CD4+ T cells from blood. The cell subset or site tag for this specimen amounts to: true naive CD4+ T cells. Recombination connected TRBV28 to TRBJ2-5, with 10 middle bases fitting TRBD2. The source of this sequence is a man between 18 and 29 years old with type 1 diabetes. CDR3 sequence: CASGSAGGPGETQYF. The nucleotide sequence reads TGTGCCAGCGGGTCAGCGGGGGGGCCCGGGGAGACCCAGTACTTC.